This T cell receptor beta chain was sequenced for a study of T cell responses to AZD1222 COVID-19 vaccine (dated by TCRdb to the early 2020s). About the investigation overall: AZD1222 recipients whose second dose came at about 4 weeks and those whose second dose came at about 12 weeks were combined into one group, since spike-specific TCR depth and breadth did not differ between the two schedules. TCR sequencing covered approximately 230 trial participants: roughly 200 given two doses of AZD1222 and 26 given two doses of MenACWY control vaccine. Trial participants were enrolled by age into 18-55, 56-69 and 70-plus year subgroups, with about 150, 28 and 57 TCR-sequenced participants respectively. General conclusions and limits of the study: Because no samples from the day 14 peak response were available, repertoires could be characterized only after the peak T cell response. Participants were mostly white British and included more females than males, and it was suggested by the authors that clonal diversity may have been underestimated. Reportedly, almost half of the unique spike-specific TCRs recognized epitopes lying outside the regions that are mutated in the B.1.351 and B.1.1.7 variants. After two AZD1222 doses, both the breadth and the depth of spike-specific TCRs were significantly higher than at day 0 and than in MenACWY recipients. Conclusions about previously exposed vaccinees were limited because only 6 or 7 AZD1222 recipients were SARS-CoV-2 seropositive at baseline. The whole spike protein was spanned by vaccine-associated CD4 TCRs, and dominant responses were seen in regions 160-218 and 743-854. The 56-69-year group was small, and its depth increase did not reach significance, likely because of low power.

The sample's time point label, decoded: baseline before first vaccination. Samples from vaccinated people were obtained from the UK trials COV001 and COV002, which included a single-blind randomized controlled phase 2/3 trial of AZD1222 (ChAdOx1 nCoV-19) in healthy adults. For TCRbeta chain sequencing, PBMC samples were collected from trial participants at day 0 and at day 28 after the second dose. Trimming at the junction amounts to 9 bases on V and 0 bases on J, and the germline ends lie 11 bases apart. CDR1 and CDR2 are drawn from the germline V gene: SNHLY, FYNNEI. Taken from cysteine to phenylalanine, the CDR3 has 13 residues. The CDR3 DNA has 39 bases and is translated from base 1. The CDR3 regions of human TCRbeta chains were analyzed by immunosequencing. Regarding the original processing steps: Repertoire TCRs were checked for matches against a reference library of SARS-CoV-2-specific TCRs that had been generated using the MIRA antigen-specificity platform. Breadth meant the fraction of unique TCRs that were SARS-CoV-2-associated, whereas depth meant the fraction of total T cells that were SARS-CoV-2-associated. Using the MIRA data, every spike-specific TCR was mapped to the spike region that the TCR reacted to and assigned to either a CD4 or a CD8 class. Log10-transformed breadth and depth values were compared by one-way ANOVA with Sidak's multiple comparisons tests. TCRdb carries this immuneACCESS record with in-frame sequences only. Its versions omit some clonotypes, under half of them owing to an unresolved V gene in the studies checked, with the rest unexplained. That table gives V, J and clone size, and the DNA gave D and trimming. A total of 90,000 to 150,000 clones appear in this sample, about 87% of them only once. The leading ten clones occupy 8.4% of the sample.

This clone showed up just once. No cognate antigen has been identified for it. Base quality data are lacking; no much larger clone is found one base away. The material was peripheral blood, obtained on day 0 of AZD1222 vaccination. In this chain, TRBV2 is recombined with TRBJ1-1; the D segment cannot be called with confidence. This receptor was obtained from an adult in good health. The nucleotides read TGTGCCAGTGCACAGAGTTTGAACACTGAAGCTTTCTTT. Its amino acids are CASAQSLNTEAFF.